These 9 T cell receptor beta chains originate from one sample sequenced in a study of spatial heterogeneity in lung cancer. Time point specified: sample taken at primary tumor resection. TCRdb re-called the 5' RACE reads with MiXCR, one entry per CDR3 protein. The sample has tens of thousands of distinct CDR3 sequences, roughly an eighth seen once. The material was PBMCs, obtained at surgery. The receptors derive from a male donor with early-stage non-small cell lung cancer.

The chain uses TRBV10-3 and TRBJ2-1; 14 bases are shared with TRBD2. The CDR3 runs to 19 residues. J was trimmed by 4 bases and V by 3 bases; bases with no gene match: 11. Germline lookup yields CDR1 ENHRY and CDR2 SYGVKD. CDR3 DNA: TGTGCCATCAGTGACCCGGGGGGACTAGCGGGGGATATTTACAATGAGCAGTTCTTC. Translation: CAISDPGGLAGDIYNEQFF.

This chain links TRBV20-1 with TRBJ2-1, with 10 bases identical to TRBD2. Per the germline V gene, CDR1 is DFQATT and CDR2 is SNEGSKA (reference sequence). J lost 4 bases, V lost 0 bases, and 9 bases had no gene match. CDR3 size: 17 residues. DNA for the CDR3: TGCAGTGCTAGAGATCCCAATCTAGCGGGGGCATACAATGAGCAGTTCTTC. It encodes CSARDPNLAGAYNEQFF.

This clonotype was seen just once. A much larger clonotype is one base distant, so this may be a read error. The rearrangement links TRBV2 to TRBJ2-1, with 8 bases that match TRBD1. This CDR3 spans 15 amino acids. Germline CDR1 is SNHLY and CDR2 is FYNNEI. The CDR3 DNA reads TGTGTCAGTAATCTCGCGGGACAGGTCTACAATGAGCAGTTCTTC. It encodes CVSNLAGQVYNEQFF.

This clonotype was observed a few times. The chain has TRBV20-1 and TRBJ2-1; 8 bases are shared with TRBD2. After removal of 4 bases from V and 6 bases from J, the junction contained 2 bases not matched to a gene. Germline CDR1 and CDR2: DFQATT and SNEGSKA (reference sequence). The CDR3 covers 12 residues. The CDR3 sequence: CSATGTSNEQFF. For the CDR3, the DNA is TGCAGTGCTACCGGGACTAGCAATGAGCAGTTCTTC.

This clonotype has a handful of counts. The CDR3 reads CASSRTPQGARDTQYF. The CDR3 nucleotides are TGCGCCAGCAGCCGCACCCCCCAGGGGGCAAGGGATACGCAGTATTTT. The chain links TRBV5-1 to TRBJ2-3; 8 bases line up with TRBD1. Germline CDR1 reads SGHRS; CDR2 reads YFSETQ. J was trimmed by 6 bases and V by 4 bases; bases with no gene match: 13. The CDR3 totals 16 residues.

This chain joins TRBV11-2 and TRBJ2-3; the D is unclear. V was pared by 1 base and J by 2 bases, with 10 bases between. The CDR3 has 15 amino acids. Germline V lookup: CDR1 SGHAT, CDR2 FQNNGV. CDR3 nucleotide sequence: TGTGCCAGCAGCTTAGTAGGTCTTCTCACAGATACGCAGTATTTT. Amino acids: CASSLVGLLTDTQYF.

In this sample, this clonotype turned up many times. The V and J genes are TRBV20-1 and TRBJ1-2; no firm D call. V lost 3 bases to trimming and J lost 4 bases, with 15 bases between them. Germline-derived CDR1 and CDR2 are DFQATT and SNEGSKA (reference sequence). This CDR3 is 14 amino acids long. CDR3 in DNA: TGCAGTGCTAGTAAGAGGGCGCAGTTCTATGGCTACACCTTC. Residues: CSASKRAQFYGYTF.

This clonotype has only a few counts. V gene TRBV10-3 combines with J gene TRBJ2-3, with TRBD2 identical over 8 bases. The CDR3 is 18 amino acids. The V gene's germline CDR1 is ENHRY and CDR2 SYGVKD. Trimming took 10 bases from V and 0 from J; bases not matched to a gene: 18. The CDR3 reads CATTSAVAGPTSTDTQYF. The CDR3 nucleotides read TGTGCCACCACCTCCGCGGTAGCGGGGCCGACTAGCACAGATACGCAGTATTTT.

This clonotype has a handful of counts. This chain connects TRBV14 to TRBJ2-3; 8 bases are shared with TRBD2. Germline V CDR1 and CDR2: SGHDN, FVKESK. V lost 1 base and J lost 10; bases outside the gene matches: 7. CDR3 length equals 14 residues. CDR3 coding DNA: TGTGCCAGCAGCCAAGTAGCGGGGACAACGGCGCAGTATTTT. Its protein is CASSQVAGTTAQYF.